Listed below are T cell receptor beta chains from one sample, sequenced in a study of cytomegalovirus exposure and HLA in healthy donors. Here immunoSEQ multiplex PCR was the method, and the copy in TCRdb shows in-frame clones only, minus some. In the table there are under 200,000 clones, around nine tenths of which are singletons. The sequenced sample consisted of PBMCs. Receptors originate from a woman aged 18-29 years in good health and CMV-seronegative. CDR3s include the opening cysteine and the closing phenylalanine or tryptophan. Each record gives: CDR3 protein, CDR3 DNA, J gene, D gene, V gene, clone size. The D gene is left open where the match is weak. Size tells how often a clone was seen (once, few, many) or the class of an expanded clone, and some rows leave it out.

CASSSRTGRPHF | TGTGCCAGCAGCTCCCGGACAGGGCGCCCGCATTTT | TRBJ1-5 | TRBD1 | TRBV7-2 | -
CASSPESGGYEQYF | TGTGCCAGCAGCCCGGAAAGCGGAGGCTACGAGCAGTACTTC | TRBJ2-7 | - | TRBV5-6 | -
CAWLGLGAGGRTDTQYF | TGTGCCTGGCTAGGTTTGGGAGCGGGGGGTAGGACAGATACGCAGTATTTT | TRBJ2-3 | TRBD2 | TRBV30 | -
CACGGQSMETQYF | TGTGCCTGTGGGGGACAGTCAATGGAGACCCAGTACTTC | TRBJ2-5 | TRBD1 | TRBV30 | -
CASSQLDSSYNEQFF | TGCGCCAGCAGCCAATTAGATTCGAGCTACAATGAGCAGTTCTTC | TRBJ2-1 | - | TRBV4-3 | once
CASSPQLAGDEQYF | TGTGCCAGCTCACCACAACTAGCGGGAGACGAGCAGTACTTC | TRBJ2-7 | TRBD2 | TRBV18 | -
CASSSQKVGQFNQPQHF | TGTGCCAGCAGCTCCCAGAAAGTTGGGCAGTTCAATCAGCCCCAGCATTTT | TRBJ1-5 | - | TRBV11-2 | once
CASIGGSGNTIYF | TGTGCCAGCATAGGGGGTTCAGGAAACACCATATATTTT | TRBJ1-3 | - | TRBV27 | few
CASSPGQGNNQPQHF | TGTGCCAGCAGCCCGGGACAGGGGAACAATCAGCCCCAGCATTTT | TRBJ1-5 | - | TRBV21-1 | few
CASRGGAYTGELFF | TGTGCCAGTAGGGGCGGGGCATACACCGGGGAGCTGTTTTTT | TRBJ2-2 | - | TRBV19 | once
CASCTTGQFNQPQHF | TGTGCCAGTTGTACAACGGGACAGTTCAATCAGCCCCAGCATTTT | TRBJ1-5 | TRBD1 | TRBV6-6 | few
CASSQAPSEQETQYF | TGTGCCAGCAGCCAAGCGCCTAGCGAGCAAGAGACCCAGTACTTC | TRBJ2-5 | - | TRBV14 | few
CASSDLAGDNEQFF | TGTGCCAGCAGTGACCTAGCGGGGGACAATGAGCAGTTCTTC | TRBJ2-1 | TRBD2 | TRBV6-4 | -
CASSLTVNTEAFF | TGTGCCAGTAGCCTAACAGTGAACACTGAAGCTTTCTTT | TRBJ1-1 | - | TRBV19 | -
CASSIGTGLYEQYF | TGTGCCAGTAGTATTGGGACAGGGCTCTACGAGCAGTACTTC | TRBJ2-7 | TRBD1 | TRBV19 | -
CASSSSYAGEQFF | TGTGCCAGCAGCTCCTCGTACGCAGGGGAGCAGTTCTTC | TRBJ2-1 | - | TRBV5-4 | -
CASSPDRASREQYF | TGCGCCAGCAGCCCGGACAGGGCGAGTCGCGAGCAGTACTTC | TRBJ2-7 | TRBD1 | TRBV5-1 | -
CASSPRGQGEFDEQFF | TGCGCCAGCAGCCCCCGGGGACAGGGTGAATTTGATGAGCAGTTCTTC | TRBJ2-1 | TRBD1 | TRBV4-1 | -
CSATDSEAFF | TGCAGTGCTACCGACAGTGAAGCTTTCTTT | TRBJ1-1 | - | TRBV20-1 | -
CASTTGQGLSGNTIYF | TGTGCCAGTACCACCGGACAGGGCCTCTCTGGAAACACCATATATTTT | TRBJ1-3 | TRBD1 | TRBV19 | -
CASSLGGDNQPQHF | TGTGCCAGCAGTTTAGGGGGCGATAACCAGCCCCAGCATTTT | TRBJ1-5 | TRBD1 | TRBV6-6 | -
CASSLTSGPYEQYF | TGTGCCAGCAGCTTGACTAGCGGCCCCTACGAGCAGTACTTC | TRBJ2-7 | TRBD2 | TRBV11-2 | once
CASSLDRAYNEQFF | TGTGCCAGCAGCTTGGACAGGGCCTACAATGAGCAGTTCTTC | TRBJ2-1 | - | TRBV5-4 | -
CAWSEGRQPQHF | TGTGCCTGGAGTGAAGGGAGACAGCCCCAGCATTTT | TRBJ1-5 | - | TRBV30 | -
CASSLGASGRLETQYF | TGTGCCAGCAGCTTAGGGGCCAGCGGGAGGTTGGAGACCCAGTACTTC | TRBJ2-5 | TRBD2 | TRBV7-2 | -
CSDRTRQETQYF | TGCAGCGATCGGACTCGTCAAGAGACCCAGTACTTC | TRBJ2-5 | - | TRBV29-1 | once
CASSNNRVSYEQYF | TGTGCCAGCAGTAATAACAGGGTCTCCTACGAGCAGTACTTC | TRBJ2-7 | - | TRBV7-2 | -
CASILERGGADTQYF | TGTGCCAGCATCCTGGAGCGGGGGGGGGCAGATACGCAGTATTTT | TRBJ2-3 | TRBD2 | TRBV2 | -
CASSEGGGQGLHGYTF | TGTGCCAGCAGTGAAGGTGGTGGACAGGGATTGCATGGCTACACCTTC | TRBJ1-2 | TRBD1 | TRBV2 | -
CASSQEGRDRDHEQFF | TGCGCCAGCAGCCAAGAGGGACGGGACAGGGACCATGAGCAGTTCTTC | TRBJ2-1 | TRBD1 | TRBV4-3 | -
CASSPSPARGTEAFF | TGTGCCAGCAGCCCTAGCCCCGCCAGAGGCACTGAAGCTTTCTTT | TRBJ1-1 | - | TRBV5-6 | -
CASRRREASGELFF | TGTGCCAGCCGCCGGCGGGAGGCCTCCGGGGAGCTGTTTTTT | TRBJ2-2 | TRBD2 | TRBV6-1 | -
CASSLDLDWGEQYF | TGTGCCAGCAGCTTAGATTTGGACTGGGGCGAGCAGTACTTC | TRBJ2-7 | - | TRBV11-2 | -
CASSQRTGGQDYGYTF | TGTGCCAGCTCACAAAGGACAGGGGGCCAGGACTATGGCTACACCTTC | TRBJ1-2 | TRBD1 | TRBV18 | -
CASSLGPAPGLYF | TGTGCCAGCAGCTTGGGCCCAGCCCCGGGGTTGTACTTC | TRBJ2-7 | - | TRBV5-6 | -
CASSRTQRYEQYF | TGTGCCAGTAGTCGAACTCAGCGGTACGAGCAGTACTTC | TRBJ2-7 | - | TRBV19 | -
CAWDRVGGYTF | TGTGCCTGGGACAGGGTAGGGGGCTACACCTTC | TRBJ1-2 | TRBD1 | TRBV30 | once
CASSPLGAADSGANVLTF | TGCGCCAGCAGCCCCCTTGGAGCGGCGGACTCTGGGGCCAACGTCCTGACTTTC | TRBJ2-6 | - | TRBV4-3 | once
CASSLDSIDRGGYTF | TGTGCCAGCAGCTTAGACTCGATCGACAGGGGTGGCTACACCTTC | TRBJ1-2 | TRBD1 | TRBV7-2 | -
CASSYSQGWEQYF | TGTGCCAGCAGTTATAGCCAGGGGTGGGAGCAGTACTTC | TRBJ2-7 | - | TRBV6-5 | -
CAWSVQDSSEAFF | TGTGCCTGGAGTGTACAGGACAGTTCCGAAGCTTTCTTT | TRBJ1-1 | - | TRBV30 | -
CATSRDRRGGQETQYF | TGTGCCACCAGCAGAGATCGTCGAGGGGGCCAAGAGACCCAGTACTTC | TRBJ2-5 | - | TRBV15 | -
CASSLVVTSDTQYF | TGTGCCAGCAGCTTAGTGGTAACTTCAGATACGCAGTATTTT | TRBJ2-3 | - | TRBV7-2 | -
CASVPGTGSHEQYF | TGTGCCAGCGTTCCTGGGACAGGGAGCCACGAGCAGTACTTC | TRBJ2-7 | TRBD1 | TRBV2 | -
CASSLSGRDYTDTQYF | TGTGCCAGCTCCCTAAGCGGGAGGGACTACACAGATACGCAGTATTTT | TRBJ2-3 | TRBD2 | TRBV18 | once
CSGGMNTEAFF | TGCAGTGGGGGCATGAACACTGAAGCTTTCTTT | TRBJ1-1 | - | TRBV20-1 | -
CASSLGDRGLTDTQYF | TGTGCCAGCAGCTTGGGGGACAGGGGGCTGACAGATACGCAGTATTTT | TRBJ2-3 | TRBD1 | TRBV5-4 | -
CASSHGLAASYEQYF | TGTGCCAGCAGTCACGGGCTAGCGGCCTCCTACGAGCAGTACTTC | TRBJ2-7 | TRBD2 | TRBV7-9 | -
CASSESRGHTGELFF | TGCGCCAGCAGTGAGTCCCGGGGTCACACCGGGGAGCTGTTTTTT | TRBJ2-2 | - | TRBV10-2 | -
CASSELDGRRYNEQFF | TGCGCCAGCAGTGAGTTGGACGGGAGACGCTACAATGAGCAGTTCTTC | TRBJ2-1 | - | TRBV10-2 | -
CASSDGGSPETQYF | TGTGCCAGCAGTGACGGCGGGAGTCCAGAGACCCAGTACTTC | TRBJ2-5 | TRBD2 | TRBV2 | -
CASSSGLAGASSYEQYF | TGTGCCAGCAGCTCGGGACTAGCGGGGGCGAGCTCCTACGAGCAGTACTTC | TRBJ2-7 | TRBD2 | TRBV5-6 | -
CAISDFSDEQFF | TGTGCCATCAGTGATTTCAGCGATGAGCAGTTCTTC | TRBJ2-1 | - | TRBV10-3 | -
CASSTQVGGNEQFF | TGTGCCAGCAGCACGCAGGTTGGGGGGAATGAGCAGTTCTTC | TRBJ2-1 | - | TRBV14 | few
CAWCPQGAHEQYF | TGTGCCTGGTGCCCTCAGGGGGCTCACGAGCAGTACTTC | TRBJ2-7 | TRBD1 | TRBV30 | -
CSALRLSGDNEQFF | TGCAGCGCCCTTCGACTCTCGGGAGACAATGAGCAGTTCTTC | TRBJ2-1 | - | TRBV29-1 | -
CASRTSGGAWETQYF | TGTGCCAGCAGAACTAGCGGGGGGGCCTGGGAGACCCAGTACTTC | TRBJ2-5 | TRBD2 | TRBV6-1 | -